The clone carrying this TCR beta chain was detected ten times or more. This specimen belongs to a study of T-cell reconstitution after alpha-beta-depleted transplantation in children. This CDR3 region has 15 residues. Germline V CDR1 and CDR2: DFQATT, SNEGSKA (reference sequence). Trimming cost V 0 bases and J 6 bases; bases outside gene matches: 3. Preparation of the TCRbeta library involved a method that used unique molecular identifiers. TCRdb used MiXCR to reprocess the PCR reads, holding one entry per CDR3 protein. The sample consists of 330,000 or so distinct CDR3 sequences, around a tenth of them appearing once.

The sequence derives from a human donor who donated a stem cell graft to a child with acute lymphoblastic leukemia. J is TRBJ2-1 and V is TRBV20-1, with 12 bases fitting TRBD2. Source: PBMCs from the stem cell graft donor, taken from the stem cell graft. The DNA of the CDR3 is TGCAGTGCTAGAGAGCGGACTAGCGGGACCAATGAGCAGTTCTTC. Protein product: CSARERTSGTNEQFF.